These 14 T cell receptor beta chains were sequenced from one sample in a study of cytomegalovirus exposure and HLA in healthy donors. Researchers ran the PCR with 60 Vbeta and 13 Jbeta primers. Measured with immunoSEQ multiplex PCR; TCRdb has only the in-frame clones, and not every one. The data contain about 130,000 clones, about 73% of them singletons. The sequenced sample consisted of PBMCs. The source of these receptors is a woman aged 45-65 years in good health and CMV-seropositive.

The gene calls are TRBV7-2 and TRBJ1-6; 11 positions match TRBD1. The CDR3 has 16 residues. J lost 10 bases, V lost 4 bases, and 9 bases had no gene match. Germline V CDR1 and CDR2: SGHTA, FQGNSA. The CDR3 coding sequence is TGTGCCAGCAGCTACCCGGACAGGGGGCTGAGGTCACCCCTCCACTTT. Its protein is CASSYPDRGLRSPLHF. Based on the CDR3 plus reference TRBV7-2 and TRBJ1-6, the full variable domain is GAGVSQSPSNKVTEKGKDVELRCDPISGHTALYWYRQSLGQGLEFLIYFQGNSAPDKSGLPSDRFSAERTGGSVSTLTIQRTQQEDSAVYLCASSYPDRGLRSPLHFGNGTRLTVT.

This clone was seen once. The chain recombines TRBV6-5 with TRBJ1-4; D not certain. Germline V gene sequence: CDR1 MNHEY, CDR2 SVGAGI. The ends were cut back, 2 bases at V and 12 bases at J, with 10 bases in the middle. The CDR3 spans 12 residues. The CDR3 loop is CASSYTAEQLFF. The CDR3 coding sequence is TGTGCCAGCAGTTACACCGCTGAGCAACTGTTTTTT.

This rearrangement joins TRBV15 to TRBJ2-1; D is uncertain. The CDR3 is made up of 13 amino acids. Germline assignment: CDR1 LNHNV and CDR2 YYDKDF (reference sequence). The V and J ends lost 3 bases and 4 bases respectively, with 7 bases between them. In DNA, the CDR3 is TGTGCCACCAGCAGTTACGAGTACAATGAGCAGTTCTTC. Translated, it gives CATSSYEYNEQFF.

V is TRBV5-1 and J is TRBJ2-5, with a weak D call TRBD2 (7 bases). This CDR3 has 15 amino acids. V lost 2 bases and J lost 2, with 13 bases in between. The germline V gene has CDR1 SGHRS and CDR2 YFSETQ. The CDR3 protein is CASSFFRGAQETQYF. CDR3 DNA sequence: TGCGCCAGCAGCTTTTTTCGGGGGGCTCAAGAGACCCAGTACTTC. Together with reference TRBV5-1 and TRBJ2-5, the CDR3 gives the full variable domain: KAGVTQTPRYLIKTRGQQVTLSCSPISGHRSVSWYQQTPGQGLQFLFEYFSETQRNKGNFPGRFSGRQFSNSRSEMNVSTLELGDSALYLCASSFFRGAQETQYFGPGTRLLVL.

V usage is TRBV7-2 and J usage is TRBJ2-1, with TRBD2 matching 11 bases. The J segment lost 6 bases and the V segment lost 4 bases, leaving 8 bases of the junction unmatched. Looked up from germline, CDR1 is SGHTA and CDR2 is FQGNSA. The CDR3 length is 16 residues. The CDR3 bases are TGTGCCAGCAGCTCGAATAGCGGGGGGGCCCCCAATGAGCAGTTCTTC. Translating it yields CASSSNSGGAPNEQFF.

The chain employs TRBV28 and TRBJ2-7; 9 bases align to TRBD1. Germline CDR1 is MDHEN and CDR2 is SYDVKM. The CDR3 length is 15 residues. With V trimmed by 7 bases and J by 6 bases, 13 bases remained unmatched. The CDR3 DNA follows: TGTGCCAGCAATGTACCGGGACAGGGATCTAGCGAGCAGTACTTC. This gives the protein CASNVPGQGSSEQYF.

The genes are TRBV7-2 and TRBJ2-2; no definite D call. The CDR3 is made up of 14 amino acids. Germline CDR1 SGHTA, CDR2 FQGNSA. Trimming cost V 6 bases and J 4 bases, with 12 bases left between them. CDR3 protein: CASREAPATGELFF. CDR3 nucleotides: TGTGCCAGCAGAGAGGCCCCTGCCACCGGGGAGCTGTTTTTT.

The chain has TRBV23-1 and TRBJ1-1, with 7 nucleotides matching TRBD1. TRBV23-1 is known as an ORF, though its function is uncertain. This CDR3 spans 17 amino acids. J was trimmed by 4 bases and V by 4 bases; bases with no gene match: 15. In DNA form, the CDR3 reads TGCGCCAGCAGTCGATACTACGGTCCACAGGGGACCACTGAAGCTTTCTTT. Translated: CASSRYYGPQGTTEAFF.

V and J are TRBV29-1 and TRBJ1-5; D remains unclear. Germline V gene sequence: CDR1 SQVTM, CDR2 ANQGSEA. The CDR3 has 13 amino acids. V was pared by 3 bases and J by 0 bases, with 6 bases between. CDR3 sequence: CSVETNSNQPQHF. DNA for the CDR3: TGCAGCGTTGAGACTAATAGCAATCAGCCCCAGCATTTT.

The chain recombines TRBV18 with TRBJ1-5; 9 bases agree with TRBD1. The junction had 10 bases not matched to a gene; V was cut back by 4 bases and J by 6 bases. This CDR3 is built from 16 residues. Germline V gene lookup returns CDR1 KGHSH and CDR2 LQKENI. The CDR3 DNA reads TGTGCCAGCTCACTTGGTGGGACAGGGATGGGTCAGCCCCAGCATTTT. Its protein is CASSLGGTGMGQPQHF.

This chain connects TRBV7-2 to TRBJ2-7; TRBD1 matches at 7 bases. The CDR3 contains 15 residues. Germline V lookup: CDR1 SGHTA, CDR2 FQGNSA. V gave up 3 bases and J gave up 2 bases; unmatched junction bases: 7. The CDR3 loop is CASSFRDSKAYEQYF. Written as DNA, the CDR3 is TGTGCCAGCAGCTTCCGGGACAGTAAAGCCTACGAGCAGTACTTC.

The rearrangement uses TRBV19 and TRBJ1-2; the match to TRBD1 covers 9 bases. Per germline, CDR1 LNHDA and CDR2 SQIVND (reference sequence). Germline trimming cut 8 bases from V and 0 bases from J; bases unmatched to any gene: 10. CDR3 length: 16 residues. In DNA, the CDR3 is TGTGCCAGTGGAGGGACAGGGAACAATCCTAACTATGGCTACACCTTC. Its protein is CASGGTGNNPNYGYTF.

This clone was seen at least ten times. This rearrangement joins TRBV7-3 to TRBJ1-1; D unresolved. The CDR3 is 13 residues long. V lost 6 bases and J lost 1, with 9 bases in between. CDR1 SGHTA and CDR2 FQGTGA come from the germline V gene. This CDR3 is CASRESGNTEAFF. The CDR3 coding sequence is TGTGCCAGCAGAGAGTCGGGGAACACTGAAGCTTTCTTT.

This CDR3 is CASRKGTNTGELFF. CDR3 in DNA: TGTGCCAGCAGGAAGGGGACAAACACCGGGGAGCTGTTTTTT. The chain joins TRBV5-4 to TRBJ2-2, with TRBD1 as a possible D gene (6 bases). Germline CDR1 is SGHNT and CDR2 is YYREEE (reference sequence). This CDR3 is built from 14 residues. Trimming cost V 5 bases and J 2 bases, with 10 bases left between them.